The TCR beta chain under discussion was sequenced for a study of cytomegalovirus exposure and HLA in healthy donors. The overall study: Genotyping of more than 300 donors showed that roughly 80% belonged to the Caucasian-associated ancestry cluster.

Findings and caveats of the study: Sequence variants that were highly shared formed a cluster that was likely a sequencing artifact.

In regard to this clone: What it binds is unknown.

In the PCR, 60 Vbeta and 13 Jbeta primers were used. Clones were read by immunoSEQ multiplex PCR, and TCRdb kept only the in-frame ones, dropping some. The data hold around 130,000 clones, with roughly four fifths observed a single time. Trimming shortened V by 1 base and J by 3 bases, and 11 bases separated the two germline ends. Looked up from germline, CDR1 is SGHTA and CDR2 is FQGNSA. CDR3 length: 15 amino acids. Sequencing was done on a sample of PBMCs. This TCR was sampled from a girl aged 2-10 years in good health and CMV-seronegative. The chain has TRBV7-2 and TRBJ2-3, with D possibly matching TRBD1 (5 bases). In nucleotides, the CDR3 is TGTGCCAGCAGCTTAGTCCAGGGAACTACAGATACGCAGTATTTT. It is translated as CASSLVQGTTDTQYF.